The entry below gives a single T cell receptor beta chain sequence along with its context. This sample was taken from a study of T cell changes during pregnancy in multiple sclerosis. Sequenced by immunoSEQ multiplex PCR; TCRdb stores in-frame clones only, minus some. The sample includes some 80,000 clones, around 93% seen only once; the top ten take 1%. The V gene's germline CDR1 is SNHLY and CDR2 FYNNEI. This CDR3 spans 14 amino acids. V was pared by 3 bases and J by 9 bases, with 17 bases between. This specimen was peripheral blood, taken in the first trimester of pregnancy. The sequence came from a female donor with multiple sclerosis, enrolled in a pregnancy study. This chain links TRBV2 with TRBJ1-2; D is unresolved. The CDR3, as DNA: TGTGCCAGCAGTGACAGGCCTCTGATAAGGAGCTACACCTTC. Residues: CASSDRPLIRSYTF.